The present entry profiles one TCR beta chain with its context. Its cognate antigen is unknown. This sample was taken from a study of blood T cells in healthy people across ages. The wider study: Template switching retrieved approximately one barcoded beta molecule for each two T cells. Study-level findings and limits: A greater number of naive CD4+ cells and higher diversity distinguished long-lived donors from aged donors.

Approximately 10 milliliters of peripheral blood were drawn from each donor into EDTA-treated tubes. This CDR3 is built from 16 residues. CDR1 LNHNV and CDR2 YYDKDF come from the germline V gene (reference sequence). J gave up 6 bases and V 2 bases, and 8 bases lay outside the gene matches. Next came a second PCR, run for about 6 to 11 cycles, which used a sample-barcoded 5' primer along with a J-beta primer mix. One entry per CDR3 protein results from TCRdb running MiXCR on the 5' RACE reads. The sample records about 1,000,000 distinct CDR3 sequences, over 35% being singletons. The source material was blood. The chain recombines TRBV15 with TRBJ2-1; 9 nucleotides align to TRBD1. This clonotype was sampled from a woman aged 55-69 years in good health. The chain's CDR3 is CATSRTDRGFSNEQFF. The CDR3 coding sequence is TGTGCCACCAGCAGAACAGACAGGGGGTTTAGCAATGAGCAGTTCTTC.